There are many counts of the clone carrying this T cell receptor (beta chain). Amplified regions were TCR beta CDR3 sequences from RNA transcripts. The HTBI primer set drove a first-round RT-PCR of the TCR CDR3. TCRdb itself ran the multiplex PCR reads through MiXCR, one entry per CDR3 protein. The sample contains roughly 510,000 distinct CDR3 sequences, roughly 20% of which appear only once. With V trimmed by 4 bases and J by 4 bases, 9 bases remained unmatched. The CDR3 is 15 residues long. Germline lookup yields CDR1 MDHEN and CDR2 SYDVKM. This sample was included in a study of T cells in Graves' hyperthyroidism and ophthalmopathy.

Specimen: blood. The chain uses TRBV28 and TRBJ2-7, with 8 bases identical to TRBD1. This TCR was recovered from a man between 18 and 29 years old with Graves' hyperthyroidism. In nucleotides, the CDR3 is TGTGCCAGCAGTTCTCCGACAGGGGACCTATACGAGCAGTACTTC. Its protein product is CASSSPTGDLYEQYF.